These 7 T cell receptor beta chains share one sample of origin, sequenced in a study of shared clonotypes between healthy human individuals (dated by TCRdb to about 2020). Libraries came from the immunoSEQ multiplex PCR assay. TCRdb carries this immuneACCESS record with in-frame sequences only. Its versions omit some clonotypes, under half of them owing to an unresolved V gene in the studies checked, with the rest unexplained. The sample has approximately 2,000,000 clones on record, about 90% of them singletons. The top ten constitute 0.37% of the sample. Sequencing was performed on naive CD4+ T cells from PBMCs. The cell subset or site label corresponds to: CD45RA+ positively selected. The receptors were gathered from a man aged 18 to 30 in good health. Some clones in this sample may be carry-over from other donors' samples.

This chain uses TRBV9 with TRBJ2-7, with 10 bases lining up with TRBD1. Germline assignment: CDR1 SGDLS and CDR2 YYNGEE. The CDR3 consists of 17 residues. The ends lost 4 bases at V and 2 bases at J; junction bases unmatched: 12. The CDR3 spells CASSPTPPGQGTYEQYF. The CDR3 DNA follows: TGTGCCAGCAGCCCAACCCCGCCGGGACAGGGGACCTACGAGCAGTACTTC. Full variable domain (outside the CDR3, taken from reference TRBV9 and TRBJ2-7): DSGVTQTPKHLITATGQRVTLRCSPRSGDLSVYWYQQSLDQGLQFLIQYYNGEERAKGNILERFSAQQFPDLHSELNLSSLELGDSALYFCASSPTPPGQGTYEQYFGPGTRLTVT.

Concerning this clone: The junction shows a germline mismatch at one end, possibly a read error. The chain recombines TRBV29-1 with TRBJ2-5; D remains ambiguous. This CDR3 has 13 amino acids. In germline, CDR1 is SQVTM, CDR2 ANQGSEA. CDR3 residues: CSVRGGLQGTQYF. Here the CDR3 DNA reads TGCAGCGTTCGTGGCGGCCTTCAAGGGACCCAGTACTTC.

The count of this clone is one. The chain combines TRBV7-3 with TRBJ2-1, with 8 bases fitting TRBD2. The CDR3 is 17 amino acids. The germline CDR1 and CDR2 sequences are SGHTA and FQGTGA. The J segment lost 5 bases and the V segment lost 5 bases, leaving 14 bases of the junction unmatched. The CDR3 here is CASSSFPGLAGDNEQFF. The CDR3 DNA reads TGTGCCAGCAGCAGTTTCCCGGGCCTAGCGGGCGACAATGAGCAGTTCTTC.

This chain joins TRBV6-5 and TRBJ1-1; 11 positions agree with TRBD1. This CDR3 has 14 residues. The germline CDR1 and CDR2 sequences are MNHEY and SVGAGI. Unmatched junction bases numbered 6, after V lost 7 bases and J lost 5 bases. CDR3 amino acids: CASKGQGARTEAFF. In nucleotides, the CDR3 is TGTGCCAGCAAAGGACAGGGGGCTCGAACTGAAGCTTTCTTT.

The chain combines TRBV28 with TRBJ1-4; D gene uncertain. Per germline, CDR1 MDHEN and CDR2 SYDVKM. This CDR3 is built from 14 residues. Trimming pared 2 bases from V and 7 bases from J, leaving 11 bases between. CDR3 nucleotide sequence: TGTGCCAGCAGTTTAATCGGGGTTGGTGAAAAACTGTTTTTT. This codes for CASSLIGVGEKLFF.

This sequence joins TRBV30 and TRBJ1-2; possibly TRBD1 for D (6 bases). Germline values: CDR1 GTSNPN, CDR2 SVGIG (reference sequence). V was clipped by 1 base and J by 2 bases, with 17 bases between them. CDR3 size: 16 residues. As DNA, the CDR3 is TGTGCCTGGAGTGACGAGTGGGACACCTCGAACTATGGCTACACCTTC. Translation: CAWSDEWDTSNYGYTF. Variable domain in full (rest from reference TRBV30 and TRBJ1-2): SQTIHQWPATLVQPVGSPLSLECTVEGTSNPNLYWYRQAAGRGLQLLFYSVGIGQISSEVPQNLSASRPQDRQFILSSKKLLLSDSGFYLCAWSDEWDTSNYGYTFGSGTRLTVV.

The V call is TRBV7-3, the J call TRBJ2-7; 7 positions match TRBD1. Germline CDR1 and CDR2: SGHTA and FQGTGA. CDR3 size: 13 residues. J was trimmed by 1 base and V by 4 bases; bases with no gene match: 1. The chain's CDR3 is CASSWDRSYEQYF. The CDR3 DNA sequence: TGTGCCAGCAGCTGGGACAGATCCTACGAGCAGTACTTC.